This T cell receptor (beta chain) is drawn from a study of cytotoxic CD8 clonotypes in ibrutinib-treated CLL. Germline lookup yields CDR1 MNHNY and CDR2 SVGAGI (reference sequence). V was clipped by 0 bases and J by 1 base, with 10 bases between them. The CDR3 consists of 15 residues. Cryopreserved PBMCs provided about 2 micrograms of genomic DNA for the TCR beta libraries. TCRdb's table, derived via immunoSEQ multiplex PCR, lists solely in-frame clones and lacks some. The sample holds approximately 22,000 clones, roughly 72% seen once. This receptor was obtained from a human donor with chronic lymphocytic leukemia. Source: PBMCs, taken before ibrutinib treatment. V and J are TRBV6-6 and TRBJ2-7; no firm D call. CDR3 protein: CASSYSAGYSYEQYF. For the CDR3, the DNA is TGTGCCAGCAGTTACTCGGCAGGCTATTCCTACGAGCAGTACTTC.